Below are 17 T cell receptor beta chains sequenced from a single sample in a study of identical twins. TCRdb reprocessed the 5' RACE reads via MiXCR and lists one record per CDR3 protein. The table records 550,000 to 700,000 distinct CDR3 sequences, approximately 10% of them present only once. The data also belong to a second study, concerning yellow fever vaccine responses in identical twins.

Material: PBMCs. Receptors were obtained from a woman in her late teens or twenties in good health.

V gene TRBV5-1 combines with J gene TRBJ2-7, with 11 bases fitting TRBD2. The V gene's germline CDR1 is SGHRS and CDR2 YFSETQ. J was trimmed by 1 base and V by 0 bases; bases with no gene match: 12. This CDR3 is 19 amino acids long. As DNA, the CDR3 is TGCGCCAGCAGCTTGGATCTCGCTAGCGGGGGGCTCATATCCTACGAGCAGTACTTC. Translation: CASSLDLASGGLISYEQYF.

The chain links TRBV5-1 to TRBJ2-1, with 7 positions matching TRBD2. Germline CDR1 is SGHRS and CDR2 is YFSETQ. The J segment lost 8 bases and the V segment lost 7 bases, leaving 9 bases of the junction unmatched. CDR3 length: 13 amino acids. CDR3 in amino acids: CASASAGDHEQFF. CDR3 DNA: TGCGCCAGCGCCTCGGCGGGGGACCATGAGCAGTTCTTC.

The J gene is TRBJ2-7, the V gene TRBV24-1; no clear D gene. This CDR3 is built from 11 residues. Germline loops: CDR1 KGHDR, CDR2 SFDVKD. Trimming took off 5 bases at V and 3 bases at J, with 4 bases between the two ends. CDR3 in amino acids: CATSANYEQYF. CDR3 nucleotides: TGTGCCACCAGTGCAAACTACGAGCAGTACTTC.

At least ten counts were recorded for this clonotype. The chain recombines TRBV12-3 or TRBV12-4 with TRBJ2-3; D call uncertain. V gave up 3 bases and J gave up 0 bases, with 7 bases separating them. The CDR3 covers 14 residues. The CDR3 is CASSFGGSTDTQYF. The CDR3 DNA sequence: TGTGCCAGCAGTTTCGGTGGGAGCACAGATACGCAGTATTTT.

This clonotype was observed many times. The chain has TRBV27 and TRBJ2-5, with D perhaps matching TRBD1 (6 bases). This CDR3 spans 14 amino acids. Germline V gene data show CDR1 as MNHEY and CDR2 as SMNVEV (reference sequence). The V and J ends lost 3 bases and 4 bases respectively, with 12 bases between them. CDR3 DNA sequence: TGTGCCAGCAGTTTGGGACAAGGGTTAGAGACCCAGTACTTC. This translates into CASSLGQGLETQYF.

This chain joins TRBV5-1 and TRBJ2-7; TRBD1 or TRBD2 may be the D gene (6 bases each). The CDR3 runs 15 residues. Germline CDR1 reads SGHRS; CDR2 reads YFSETQ. The V gene lost 0 bases and the J gene lost 2 bases, with 12 bases spanning the gap. The CDR3 sequence is CASSLVKGGAYEQYF. The CDR3 DNA reads as TGCGCCAGCAGCTTGGTCAAGGGGGGAGCCTACGAGCAGTACTTC.

The chain combines TRBV7-9 with TRBJ2-1, with D unclear. Germline V CDR1 and CDR2: SEHNR, FQNEAQ (reference sequence). The CDR3 has 12 amino acids. Trimming cost V 2 bases and J 13 bases, with 12 bases left between them. The CDR3 region has the DNA TGTGCCAGCAGCTTAATTAGCTCGGAACAGTTCTTC. Its protein product is CASSLISSEQFF. Based on the CDR3 plus reference TRBV7-9 and TRBJ2-1, the full variable domain is DTGVSQNPRHKITKRGQNVTFRCDPISEHNRLYWYRQTLGQGPEFLTYFQNEAQLEKSRLLSDRFSAERPKGSFSTLEIQRTEQGDSAMYLCASSLISSEQFFGPGTRLTVL.

V usage is TRBV11-2 and J usage is TRBJ2-5, with 15 bases lining up with TRBD2. Germline CDR1 SGHAT, CDR2 FQNNGV. V shed 4 bases, J shed 5 bases, and the junction held 17 bases outside the gene matches. The CDR3 totals 20 residues. The CDR3 is CASSSRLGRTSGGGFETQYF. DNA of the CDR3: TGTGCCAGCAGCTCCCGGTTGGGACGGACTAGCGGGGGGGGCTTTGAGACCCAGTACTTC.

This clonotype was recorded at least ten times. The rearrangement links TRBV20-1 to TRBJ1-1, with D hard to call. The V and J ends lost 6 bases and 10 bases respectively, with 9 bases between them. The CDR3 contains 9 residues. CDR1 is DFQATT and CDR2 is SNEGSKA in the germline V gene (reference sequence). The CDR3 coding sequence is TGCAGTGCCCCCTCGGGAGCTTTCTTT. Translation gives CSAPSGAFF.

Ten or more counts support this clonotype. The chain carries TRBV6-5 and TRBJ2-7; tentatively, D is TRBD1 (5 bases). Germline CDR1 is MNHEY and CDR2 is SVGAGI. Trimming removed 2 bases at V and 3 bases at J, with 11 bases between. There are 14 residues in the CDR3. The CDR3 coding sequence is TGTGCCAGCAGTTACGGTCAGGGCGGCTACGAGCAGTACTTC. It specifies CASSYGQGGYEQYF.

This clonotype was observed at least ten times. The genes are TRBV20-1 and TRBJ2-4, with D possibly matching TRBD1 (5 bases). V was clipped by 0 bases and J by 2 bases, with 8 bases between them. CDR3 size: 14 residues. Germline assignment: CDR1 DFQATT and CDR2 SNEGSKA (reference sequence). This chain's CDR3 is CSARDTGPKNIQYF. CDR3 DNA sequence: TGCAGTGCTAGAGATACAGGTCCCAAAAACATTCAGTACTTC.

This clonotype was counted ten times or more. A read error may produce the germline difference seen at one junction end. The chain joins TRBV5-1 to TRBJ1-5; 7 bases agree with TRBD1. This CDR3 contains 14 residues. Per germline, CDR1 SGHRS and CDR2 YFSETQ. This CDR3 reads CASSLTGGNQPQHF. The CDR3 DNA follows: TGTGCCAGCAGCCTTACAGGGGGCAATCAGCCCCAGCATTTT.

This clonotype occurred a few times. The rearrangement links TRBV27 to TRBJ2-1; D possibly uses TRBD1 or TRBD2 (6 bases each). The V gene's germline CDR1 is MNHEY and CDR2 SMNVEV (reference sequence). This CDR3 spans 17 amino acids. Trimming cost V 5 bases and J 0 bases, with 17 bases left between them. The CDR3 coding sequence is TGTGCCAGCAGTCGGGGGACACTAGGATTCTCCTACAATGAGCAGTTCTTC. It translates to CASSRGTLGFSYNEQFF.

This clonotype was seen just once. This chain uses TRBV28 with TRBJ2-1, with 11 bases that match TRBD2. Germline V lookup: CDR1 MDHEN, CDR2 SYDVKM. J gave up 8 bases and V 6 bases, and 18 bases lay outside the gene matches. The CDR3 totals 18 residues. For the CDR3, the DNA is TGTGCCAGCAGCCCCCCTCGCCTTAGCGGGAGGGCCGTCGATGAGCAGTTCTTC. Translation: CASSPPRLSGRAVDEQFF.

This clonotype was counted at least ten times. The genes are TRBV6-2 or TRBV6-3 and TRBJ2-2, with 7 bases that match TRBD2. The junction had 4 bases not matched to a gene; V was cut back by 6 bases and J by 0 bases. The germline CDR1 and CDR2 sequences are MNHEY and SVGEGT. The CDR3 contains 15 residues. In nucleotides, the CDR3 is TGTGCCAGCAGAAACGGACTAGCGAACACCGGGGAGCTGTTTTTT. As protein: CASRNGLANTGELFF.

The table lists this clonotype with a few counts. The gene calls are TRBV7-2 and TRBJ2-1; a possible D gene is TRBD1 (7 bases). This CDR3 spans 16 amino acids. Trimming took 6 bases from V and 5 from J, leaving 20 bases between them. Germline CDR1 reads SGHTA; CDR2 reads FQGNSA. The CDR3 region is CASRNAGGRRDNEQFF. CDR3 coding DNA: TGTGCCAGCAGGAATGCAGGGGGGAGGCGAGACAATGAGCAGTTCTTC. The whole variable domain, remainder taken from reference TRBV7-2 and TRBJ2-1, is GAGVSQSPSNKVTEKGKDVELRCDPISGHTALYWYRQSLGQGLEFLIYFQGNSAPDKSGLPSDRFSAERTGGSVSTLTIQRTQQEDSAVYLCASRNAGGRRDNEQFFGPGTRLTVL.

The chain uses TRBV29-1 and TRBJ2-2; D is possibly TRBD2 (5 bases). CDR1 and CDR2 from the germline V gene are SQVTM and ANQGSEA. This CDR3 region has 13 residues. Trimming took off 4 bases at V and 5 bases at J, with 11 bases between the two ends. As DNA, the CDR3 is TGCAGCGTTGTGAACGGGATAACCGGGGAGCTGTTTTTT. As protein: CSVVNGITGELFF.